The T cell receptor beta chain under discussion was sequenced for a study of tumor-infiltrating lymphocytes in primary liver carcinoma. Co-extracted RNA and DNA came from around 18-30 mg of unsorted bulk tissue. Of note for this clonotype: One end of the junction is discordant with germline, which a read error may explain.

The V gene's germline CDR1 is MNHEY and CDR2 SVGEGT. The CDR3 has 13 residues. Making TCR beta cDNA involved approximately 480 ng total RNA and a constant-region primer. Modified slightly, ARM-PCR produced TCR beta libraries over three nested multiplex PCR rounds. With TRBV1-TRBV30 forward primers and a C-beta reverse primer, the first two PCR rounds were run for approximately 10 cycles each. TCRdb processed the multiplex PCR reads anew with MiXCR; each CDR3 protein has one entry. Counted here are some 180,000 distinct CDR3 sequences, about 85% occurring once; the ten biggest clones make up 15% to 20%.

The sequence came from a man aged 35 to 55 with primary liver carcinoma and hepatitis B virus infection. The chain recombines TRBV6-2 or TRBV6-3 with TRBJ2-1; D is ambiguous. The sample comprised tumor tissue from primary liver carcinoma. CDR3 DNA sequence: TGTGCCAGCAGTTACGTAGTCCACAATGAGCAGTTTTTC. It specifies CASSYVVHNEQFF.